The rows below give T cell receptor beta chains drawn from one sample of a study of siplizumab effects on memory and regulatory T cells. The assay was immunoSEQ multiplex PCR, and TCRdb's table has in-frame clones only and misses some. The sample lists 100,000 or so clones; about 93% were seen once. Sequencing was performed on non-Treg CD4+ T cells sorted from blood. The receptors originated from a human donor in good health. Each CDR3 is given with its conserved first and last residue. The order of the fields is CDR3 DNA, CDR3 protein, clone size, J gene, V gene, D gene. A D gene is named only where the DNA matches it firmly. The size field is filled for only some rows; it gives once, few, many or a size class.

DNA: TGTGCCAGTAGTAAGACAGGCGCCGGGGGCTACACCTTC; CDR3: CASSKTGAGGYTF; size: .; J: TRBJ1-2; V: TRBV19; D: .
DNA: TGTGCCATCAGTGCACGGACAGGGCTCGAGCAGTACTTC; CDR3: CAISARTGLEQYF; size: .; J: TRBJ2-7; V: TRBV10-3; D: TRBD1
DNA: TGTGCCAGCAGCTTGGATGGGTATAGCAATCAGCCCCAGCATTTT; CDR3: CASSLDGYSNQPQHF; size: once; J: TRBJ1-5; V: TRBV7-8; D: .
DNA: TGCGCCAGCAGCCAAGTTGGGATACCGGGGGAAAAACTGTTTTTT; CDR3: CASSQVGIPGEKLFF; size: .; J: TRBJ1-4; V: TRBV4-3; D: .
DNA: TGTGCCAGCAGCTTGAAAGGACTAGCGGGAGTGGATACGCAGTATTTT; CDR3: CASSLKGLAGVDTQYF; size: .; J: TRBJ2-3; V: TRBV5-4; D: TRBD2
DNA: TGCGCCAGCAGCTCTCTACTAGGGGAGGGGAATGAGCAGTTCTTC; CDR3: CASSSLLGEGNEQFF; size: .; J: TRBJ2-1; V: TRBV5-1; D: TRBD2
DNA: TGTGCCAGCAGCAAAGACAGGGGTACTGAAGCTTTCTTT; CDR3: CASSKDRGTEAFF; size: .; J: TRBJ1-1; V: TRBV21-1; D: .
DNA: TGTGCCAGCAGCCCCCCGAGCTCCTACAATGAGCAGTTCTTC; CDR3: CASSPPSSYNEQFF; size: .; J: TRBJ2-1; V: TRBV7-9; D: .
DNA: TGTGCCAGCAGCGGGCTGACAGGGAGAGGGTACGAGCAGTACTTC; CDR3: CASSGLTGRGYEQYF; size: .; J: TRBJ2-7; V: TRBV5-6; D: TRBD1
DNA: TGTGCCAGCAGCCCGGCGGGACAGGGGGTGGGGTATGGCTACACCTTC; CDR3: CASSPAGQGVGYGYTF; size: .; J: TRBJ1-2; V: TRBV9; D: TRBD1
DNA: TGTGCCAGCAGCGATAGGGGCTACTATGGCTACACCTTC; CDR3: CASSDRGYYGYTF; size: .; J: TRBJ1-2; V: TRBV11-3; D: .
DNA: TGTGCCAGCAGTCCCAGCGCGGGGTTCACTGAAGCTTTCTTT; CDR3: CASSPSAGFTEAFF; size: .; J: TRBJ1-1; V: TRBV28; D: .
DNA: TGTGCCACAAAATCTCCGAGACAGGGGTCCTACGAGCAGTACTTC; CDR3: CATKSPRQGSYEQYF; size: once; J: TRBJ2-7; V: TRBV10-3; D: TRBD1
DNA: TGTGCCAGCAGCTTAGCCGGGCGACCGGCCGGGGAGCTGTTTTTT; CDR3: CASSLAGRPAGELFF; size: .; J: TRBJ2-2; V: TRBV13; D: .
DNA: TGTGCCAGCAGTCACCCGACAGGGGGAGTCTATGGCTACACCTTC; CDR3: CASSHPTGGVYGYTF; size: .; J: TRBJ1-2; V: TRBV27; D: TRBD1
DNA: TGTGCCAGCAGCGTAGCGGGAGGGATGGCAGATACGCAGTATTTT; CDR3: CASSVAGGMADTQYF; size: once; J: TRBJ2-3; V: TRBV9; D: TRBD2
DNA: TGCAGCGTTGAAGGCCTACGTACCTACAATGAGCAGTTCTTC; CDR3: CSVEGLRTYNEQFF; size: .; J: TRBJ2-1; V: TRBV29-1; D: .
DNA: TGTGCCAGCAGCTTGGGACAGGGGGCCCAAGAGACCCAGTACTTC; CDR3: CASSLGQGAQETQYF; size: once; J: TRBJ2-5; V: TRBV5-4; D: TRBD1
DNA: TGTGCCAGCAGCCCCATGACAGGGGGAACTGAAGCTTTCTTT; CDR3: CASSPMTGGTEAFF; size: .; J: TRBJ1-1; V: TRBV7-9; D: TRBD1
DNA: TGTGCCAGCAGCTTAGCTTCAGTCTCTGGGGCCAACGTCCTGACTTTC; CDR3: CASSLASVSGANVLTF; size: .; J: TRBJ2-6; V: TRBV7-9; D: .
DNA: TGTGCCAGCAGCGAACAGGGTGCGCGCACCGGGGAGCTGTTTTTT; CDR3: CASSEQGARTGELFF; size: .; J: TRBJ2-2; V: TRBV7-3; D: .
DNA: TGCGCCAGCAGAAAAAGTTCGGGACAGGGTAATGAGCAGTTCTTC; CDR3: CASRKSSGQGNEQFF; size: .; J: TRBJ2-1; V: TRBV5-1; D: TRBD1
DNA: TGTGCCAGCAGCCCGGTCAGCACGGGAGATGAGCAGTTCTTC; CDR3: CASSPVSTGDEQFF; size: .; J: TRBJ2-1; V: TRBV7-2; D: .
DNA: TGTGCCAGCAGCGTAGGGGGCCGACCAAATCAGCCCCAGCATTTT; CDR3: CASSVGGRPNQPQHF; size: .; J: TRBJ1-5; V: TRBV9; D: .
DNA: TGTGCCAGCACCCGACCCGGGATATCACCTTCTGGGGCCAACGTCCTGACTTTC; CDR3: CASTRPGISPSGANVLTF; size: .; J: TRBJ2-6; V: TRBV28; D: .
DNA: TGCAGCGGTCAACAGGGAAACATTCAGTACTTC; CDR3: CSGQQGNIQYF; size: .; J: TRBJ2-4; V: TRBV29-1; D: .
DNA: TGTGCCAGCAGTGCGGCGTTCCTAGCGGGAAGCTACAATGAGCAGTTCTTC; CDR3: CASSAAFLAGSYNEQFF; size: .; J: TRBJ2-1; V: TRBV6-1; D: TRBD2